The clone carrying this TCR beta chain is a singleton in its sample. Living in roughly 23 US areas, the participants were between 18 and 89 years of age. Participant reports of clinical history set cohort assignment. The recovered donors of Cohort 3 showed two negative PCRs, clearance, or symptom resolution. Authors' processing steps: Using reference gene primer amplification, nucleated cell counts were estimated. Clones were sequenced by immunoSEQ multiplex PCR, and TCRdb holds only the in-frame ones, with some missing. The V and J calls and clone size come from that table; D and trimming were worked out from the DNA. This table has about 270,000 clones, less than 90% appearing once. The CDR3 consists of 18 residues. V shed 2 bases and J 4 bases; nucleotides not matched to a gene: 16. Per the germline V gene, CDR1 is SGHTA and CDR2 is FQGNSA. This sample was taken from a study of blood T cell repertoires in COVID-19.

The sample consisted of PBMCs or T cells enriched from blood (not recorded which). The rearrangement joins TRBV7-2 to TRBJ2-7; TRBD2 agrees at 8 bases. The TCR originated in a woman aged 50 to 60 who had recovered from COVID-19. CDR3 sequence: CASSLRVSGGRSWYEQYF. CDR3 sequence (DNA): TGTGCCAGCAGCTTAAGGGTTTCGGGCGGGAGGTCCTGGTACGAGCAGTACTTC.